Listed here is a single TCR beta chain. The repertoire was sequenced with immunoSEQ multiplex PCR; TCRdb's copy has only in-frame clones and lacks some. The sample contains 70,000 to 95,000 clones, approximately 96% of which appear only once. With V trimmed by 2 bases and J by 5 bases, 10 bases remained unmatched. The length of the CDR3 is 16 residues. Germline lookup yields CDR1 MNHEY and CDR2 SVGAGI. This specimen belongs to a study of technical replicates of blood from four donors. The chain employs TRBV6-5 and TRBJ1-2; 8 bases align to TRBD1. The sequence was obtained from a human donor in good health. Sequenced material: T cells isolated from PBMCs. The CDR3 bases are TGTGCCAGCAGTTACACCCCAAGACAGGGGAGATATGGCTACACCTTC. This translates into CASSYTPRQGRYGYTF.